This T cell receptor beta chain is from a study of shared clonotypes between healthy human individuals (TCRdb year 2020). With respect to the entire study: The cohort comprised a couple of women and a few men aged 18 to 49 years. For each donor, CD4 naive and CD4 memory were each run on three plates, CD8 naive on two plates, and CD8 memory on one plate. The study deeply sequenced blood TCR repertoires of five healthy adults to estimate repertoire size and the extent of clonotype sharing between individuals. To increase sequencing depth and limit assay-specific biases, TCR repertoire library preparation and sequencing were carried out by different laboratories using diverse techniques. Between about 0.85 and 9.5 billion PBMCs per donor were obtained by leukapheresis. The study at large found these results: Clonotypes shared by all four sorted-subset donors showed higher generation probabilities than non-shared clonotypes. Sampling was restricted to blood, and TCR repertoires in tissue are likely to differ from TCR repertoires in blood. Larger estimated clonotype richness was generally found for naive subsets than for memory subsets. Across four donors, around 5% of naive CD4, over 3% of naive CD8, 2.3% of memory CD4, and roughly 0.4% of memory CD8 clonotypes were shared. Pairwise subsampling led to the expectation that sequencing depth would affect the degree of clonotype sharing among donors. Rarefaction of sorted-subset datasets indicated incomplete sequencing despite the large sequencing depth. The genetic and exposure-history diversity represented was limited by the small number of donors.

Of note for this clone: Its antigen remains unidentified. Base quality data are lacking; no much larger clone is found one base away.

CDR1 and CDR2 were assigned from the germline V gene as KGHSH and LQKENI. The CDR3 spans 17 residues, from the cysteine through the phenylalanine. Solely the CDR3 DNA is kept, with 51 bases framed from the first base. V lost 2 bases and J lost 0 bases; the stretch between them is 11 bases long. Using the deep immunoSEQ assay, multiplex PCR amplified TCR CDR3 regions from genomic DNA. Genomic DNA extracted from each cell subset was distributed evenly over all wells of several immunoSEQ 96-well plates, and each plate served as one replicate. For sorted subsets, roughly 200 ng of genomic DNA, equivalent to some 30,000 T cell genomes, went into each replicate PCR. The purified libraries were quantified using a Qubit 3.0 fluorometer, sized with a Bioanalyzer 2100, and then quantified again using the KAPA Library Quantification kit. A separate single-read 150-cycle Illumina NextSeq 550 flow cell was used to sequence each immunoSEQ 96-well plate. The study's processing was this. The immunoSEQ output contained only junctional sequences without quality scores, so filtering could not match that applied to full-length reads. Sequences were annotated with PyIR, a Python wrapper for IgBLAST v1.9, using IMGT germline references to assign V/J genes and CDR3. Reads with weak V/J assignments (E-value above 1e-6), missing CDR3, stop codons, out-of-frame junctions, or ambiguous translated residues were removed. V3J clonotypes were defined as sequences sharing an identical inferred V gene, J gene, and CDR3 amino acid sequence. Percentage overlap between repertoires was calculated by dividing the number of shared unique clonotypes by the size of the smaller repertoire. Three approaches were used to assess repertoire richness: RTK rarefaction, the Chao1 estimator, and Recon v2.1 estimates of unobserved clonotypes. For all TCRbeta clonotypes obtained by the gDNA method from several donors, generation probabilities were computed with OLGA. Sourced from immuneACCESS, this table was stored by TCRdb with only in-frame sequences that have V and J called. A share of the clones is absent; for the studies checked, an unresolved V gene accounts for under half, and the remainder has no known explanation. V and J calls and clone size follow that table, whereas D and trimming were derived from the DNA. Recorded for this sample are 2 million to 2.5 million clones; approximately 94% of them occurred a single time. Around 0.13% of the sample is in the top ten clones.

Donors were healthy HIV-negative adults with no recently reported acute infections or vaccinations. Every donor was a Caucasian adult living in Nashville, Tennessee, USA. CD4+ T cells were enriched by magnetic negative selection, after which naive cells were positively selected on CD45RA and the negative fraction was taken as the memory subset. Blood was collected by leukapheresis, and PBMCs were isolated by Ficoll-Histopaque density gradient centrifugation and then cryopreserved in liquid nitrogen vapor phase. Analytical flow cytometry was used to check the purity and quantity of each magnetically sorted T cell population. Genomic DNA was isolated from every sorted fraction and measured by UV absorbance on a Nanodrop 2000c.

Material: naive CD4+ T cells sorted from blood. According to the study, the label for this sample's cell subset or site signals: CD45RA+ positively selected. The receptor was derived from a man between 18 and 35 years old in good health. The chain links TRBV18 with TRBJ2-6, with no confident D gene call. Here the CDR3 is given as CASSPLNKPSGANVLTF. The DNA is TGTGCCAGCTCACCATTGAACAAGCCCTCTGGGGCCAACGTCCTGACTTTC.